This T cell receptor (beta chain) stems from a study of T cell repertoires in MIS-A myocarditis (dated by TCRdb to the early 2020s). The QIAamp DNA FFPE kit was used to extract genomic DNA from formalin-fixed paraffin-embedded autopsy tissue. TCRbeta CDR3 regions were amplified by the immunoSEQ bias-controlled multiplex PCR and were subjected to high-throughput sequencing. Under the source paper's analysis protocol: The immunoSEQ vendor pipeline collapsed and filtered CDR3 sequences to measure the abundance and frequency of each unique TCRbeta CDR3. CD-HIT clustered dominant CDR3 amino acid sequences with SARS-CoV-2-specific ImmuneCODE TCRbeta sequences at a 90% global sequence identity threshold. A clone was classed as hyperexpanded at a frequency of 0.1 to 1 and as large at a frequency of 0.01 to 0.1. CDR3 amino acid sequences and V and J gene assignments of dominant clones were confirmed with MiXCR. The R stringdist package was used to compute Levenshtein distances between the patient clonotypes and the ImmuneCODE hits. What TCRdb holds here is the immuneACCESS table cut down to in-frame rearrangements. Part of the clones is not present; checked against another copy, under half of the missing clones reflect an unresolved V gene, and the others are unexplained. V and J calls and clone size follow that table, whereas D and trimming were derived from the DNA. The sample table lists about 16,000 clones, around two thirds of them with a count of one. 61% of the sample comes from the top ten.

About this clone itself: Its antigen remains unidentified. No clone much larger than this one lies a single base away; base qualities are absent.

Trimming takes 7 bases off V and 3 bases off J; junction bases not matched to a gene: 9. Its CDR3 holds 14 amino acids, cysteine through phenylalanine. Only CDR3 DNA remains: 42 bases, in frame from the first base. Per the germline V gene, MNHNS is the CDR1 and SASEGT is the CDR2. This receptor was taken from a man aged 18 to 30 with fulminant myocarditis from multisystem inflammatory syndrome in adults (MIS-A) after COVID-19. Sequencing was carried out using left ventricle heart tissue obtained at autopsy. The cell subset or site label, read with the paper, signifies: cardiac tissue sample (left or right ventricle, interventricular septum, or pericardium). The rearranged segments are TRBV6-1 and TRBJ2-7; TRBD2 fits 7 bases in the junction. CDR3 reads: CASNQGGGGYEQYF. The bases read TGTGCCAGCAACCAAGGCGGCGGGGGCTACGAGCAGTACTTC.